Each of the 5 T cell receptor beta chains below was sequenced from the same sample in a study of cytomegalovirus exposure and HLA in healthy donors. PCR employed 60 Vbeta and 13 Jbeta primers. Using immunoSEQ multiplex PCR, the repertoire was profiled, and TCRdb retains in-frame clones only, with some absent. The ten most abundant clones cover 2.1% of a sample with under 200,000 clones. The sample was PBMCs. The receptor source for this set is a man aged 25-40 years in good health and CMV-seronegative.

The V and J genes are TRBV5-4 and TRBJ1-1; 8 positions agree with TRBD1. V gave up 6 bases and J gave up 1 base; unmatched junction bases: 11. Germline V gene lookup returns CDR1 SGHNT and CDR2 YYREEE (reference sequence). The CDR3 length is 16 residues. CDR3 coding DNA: TGTGCCAGCACCACAGGGGGGGGTTGGTCGAACACTGAAGCTTTCTTT. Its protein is CASTTGGGWSNTEAFF.

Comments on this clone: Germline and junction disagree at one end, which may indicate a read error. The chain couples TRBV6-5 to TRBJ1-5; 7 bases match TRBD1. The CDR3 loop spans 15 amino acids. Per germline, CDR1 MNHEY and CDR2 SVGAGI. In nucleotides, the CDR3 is TGTGCCAGCAGTTTGGGCAGACAGGGCAACCAGCCCCAGCATTTT. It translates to CASSLGRQGNQPQHF.

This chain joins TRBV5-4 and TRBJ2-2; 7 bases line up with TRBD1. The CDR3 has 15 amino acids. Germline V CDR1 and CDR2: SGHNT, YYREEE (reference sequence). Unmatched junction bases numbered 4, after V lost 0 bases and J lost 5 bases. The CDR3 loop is CASSLVATGTGELFF. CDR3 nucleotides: TGTGCCAGCAGCTTGGTTGCGACAGGGACCGGGGAGCTGTTTTTT. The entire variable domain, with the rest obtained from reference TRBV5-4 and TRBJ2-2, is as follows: ETGVTQSPTHLIKTRGQQVTLRCSSQSGHNTVSWYQQALGQGPQFIFQYYREEENGRGNFPPRFSGLQFPNYSSELNVNALELDDSALYLCASSLVATGTGELFFGEGSRLTVL.

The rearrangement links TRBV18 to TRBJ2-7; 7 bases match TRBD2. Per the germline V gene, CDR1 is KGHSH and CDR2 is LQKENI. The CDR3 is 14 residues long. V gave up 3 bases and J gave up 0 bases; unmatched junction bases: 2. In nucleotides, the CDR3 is TGTGCCAGCTCACCTCAGCGGGGCTCCTACGAGCAGTACTTC. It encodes CASSPQRGSYEQYF.

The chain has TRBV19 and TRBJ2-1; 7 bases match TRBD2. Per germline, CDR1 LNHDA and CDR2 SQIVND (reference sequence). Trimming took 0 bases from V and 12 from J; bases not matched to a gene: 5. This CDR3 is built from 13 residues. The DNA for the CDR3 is TGTGCCAGTAGTATAGATAGGCGGGGGTTGCAGTTCTTC. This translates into CASSIDRRGLQFF.